This TCR beta chain was captured in a study of vaccination effects on CD4 cells after COVID-19. Overall study results and limits: Marked clonal contraction of both clone types appeared late after vaccination.

Points on this clone: Its antigen is as yet unknown.

The protocol was immunoSEQ multiplex PCR, while the TCRdb copy is restricted to in-frame clones and leaves out a portion. Here the sample spans roughly 20,000 clones, about 71% being singletons. Antigen-specific CD4+ T cells expanded by the ViraFEST assay with viral peptide pools were then sequenced. Isolation of CD4+ T cells took place after 10 days of culture. Trimming stripped 0 bases from V and 4 bases from J, with 7 bases between. The CDR3 is made up of 14 amino acids. The V gene's germline CDR1 is MGHRA and CDR2 YSYEKL. The TCR sequence derives from a human donor who received a COVID-19 vaccine. The chain uses TRBV4-1 and TRBJ2-1; tentatively, D is TRBD2 (5 bases). The sequencing used CD4+ T cells from PBMCs cultured with HCoV-229E spike peptides, collected before COVID-19 vaccination. DNA for the CDR3: TGCGCCAGCAGCCAAGATTGGGAGTACAATGAGCAGTTCTTC. Protein product: CASSQDWEYNEQFF.